This T cell receptor beta chain originates from a study of T cell clones after liver transplantation. Study overall: TCRbeta sequencing after a pre-transplant mixed lymphocyte reaction identified graft-donor-reactive clones, later tracked in post-transplant blood.

Study findings and constraints: In a couple of subjects, few donor cells limited the measurable donor-reactive repertoire. Circulating graft-donor-reactive CD4 TCRbeta sequences fell significantly post-transplant in 5 of 8 subjects.

V lost 7 bases to trimming and J lost 5 bases; unmatched junction nucleotides: 11. Germline V gives CDR1 SGHRS, CDR2 YFSETQ. The length of the CDR3 is 14 residues. Of note for this clone: Its antigen is undetermined.

Repertoires were generated with immunoSEQ multiplex PCR, while TCRdb's copy carries only in-frame clones and drops some. The sample has around 110,000 clones, around nine tenths seen once; the top ten hold approximately 0.78%. The origin of this receptor is a human patient who received a liver transplant. Some T cells could come from the graft donor. The chain has TRBV5-1 and TRBJ2-5, with TRBD1 identical over 7 bases. The sequences come from CD4+ T cells from blood, collected 12 months after liver transplant. CDR3: CASRRDSVLETQYF. CDR3 DNA: TGCGCCAGCCGACGGGACAGCGTTTTGGAGACCCAGTACTTC.